This T cell receptor (beta chain) derives from a study of response to subunit inactivated influenza vaccine (dated by TCRdb to the late 2010s). As for the study more broadly: To follow how T cells responded to a trivalent subunit inactivated influenza vaccine, the researchers relied on deep quantitative profiling of the T cell receptor repertoire.

V is pared back by 3 bases and J by 5 bases, with 7 bases lying between the germline termini. Reading from cysteine to phenylalanine, the CDR3 counts 12 amino acids. Left in the record is the CDR3 DNA by itself, 36 bases read in frame from the first base. Libraries came from RT-PCR. Sequencing used an Illumina HiSeq 2500. Using fastp trimming at Q25 and MiXCR clonotype assembly, TCRdb reanalyzed the public sequencing data and kept in-frame beta chains. Rows are combined by CDR3 protein, so each entry shows the most common genes and DNA. A total of 500,000 to 600,000 distinct CDR3 sequences appear in this sample, about an eighth of them only once. The leading ten clones occupy roughly a tenth of the sample. Broad study findings and their caveats: According to the authors, only a limited number of new T cells may be recruited by each seasonal influenza vaccination.

This clonotype was detected ten times or more. Its recognized antigen is unknown. Per-base quality was not reported, and no clone a single base away is much larger than it. The chain joins TRBV12-3 or TRBV12-4 to TRBJ1-2; too little of a D gene remains to name it. The receptor's source is a man aged 45-65 years who received an inactivated influenza vaccine. Donor details come from another sample of the same person, matched by shared clones. The source material was PBMCs from blood, sampled on the day of vaccination. The CDR3 region: CASSFNWYGYTF. The sequenced DNA: TGTGCCAGCAGTTTTAACTGGTATGGCTACACCTTC.